This note documents a single T cell receptor beta chain sequence. No antigen is known for it. At one end the junction does not follow the germline gene, possibly because of a read error. These data belong to a study of molecular identifiers for immune sequencing clone quantification. Bulk TCR library preparation followed previously described methods with listed TCR primers. TCRdb re-called the PCR reads through MiXCR, storing one row per CDR3 protein. The table records some 680,000 distinct CDR3 sequences, roughly 23% of them present only once. General observations from the study: Highly expanded clone sizes could end up underestimated if a barcode were shared by identical TCR molecules. Even with approximately 1 million naive cells present, spiked Jurkat TCR RNA from one cell was reportedly detectable.

CDR3 length equals 14 residues. CDR1 is SQVTM, CDR2 ANQGSEA, per germline. The TCR sequence derives from a human donor in good health. Some libraries in this study had Jurkat cell RNA spiked in. The specimen was naive CD8+ T cells from blood, with Jurkat cell RNA spiked in. Subset given: FACS-sorted CD8+CD4-CCR7+CD45RA+ naive T cells. The chain carries TRBV29-1 and TRBJ1-4; a possible D gene is TRBD1 (5 bases). CDR3 protein: CGVAAGLANEKLFF. Written as DNA, the CDR3 is TGTGGCGTCGCTGCAGGGTTGGCTAATGAAAAACTGTTTTTT.